Presented here are 13 T cell receptor beta chains from one specimen sequenced in a study of blood T cell repertoires in COVID-19. Method: immunoSEQ multiplex PCR; TCRdb's copy keeps in-frame clones and lacks some. The table lists 250,000 or so clones, approximately 90% of them singletons. Sequencing input: peripheral blood. The receptors here all came from a young woman with active or convalescent COVID-19.

The rearrangement links TRBV15 to TRBJ2-1, with 9 positions matching TRBD2. J lost 12 bases, V lost 3 bases, and 3 bases had no gene match. Germline CDR1 and CDR2: LNHNV and YYDKDF (reference sequence). The CDR3 is 12 amino acids. Here the CDR3 reads CATSRTTSGQFF. The CDR3 DNA follows: TGTGCCACCAGCAGGACGACTAGCGGGCAGTTCTTC.

CDR3 loop: CASSSGQRGSSGELFF. CDR3 DNA: TGTGCCAGCAGCTCGGGCCAGCGGGGATCTTCCGGGGAGCTGTTTTTT. V usage is TRBV7-2 and J usage is TRBJ2-2, with 7 bases lining up with TRBD2. The germline V gene encodes CDR1 SGHTA and CDR2 FQGNSA. The CDR3 contains 16 residues. The junction had 11 bases not matched to a gene; V was cut back by 4 bases and J by 6 bases.

This sequence joins TRBV7-2 and TRBJ2-5, with D possibly TRBD2 on 6 matching bases. Trimming shortened V by 5 bases and J by 11 bases, and 15 bases separated the two germline ends. Germline CDR1 reads SGHTA; CDR2 reads FQGNSA. The CDR3 length is 12 residues. The CDR3 nucleotides read TGTGCCAGCAGCCCCCCTGGAGGGGCGCAGTACTTC. This codes for CASSPPGGAQYF.

The V call is TRBV7-2, the J call TRBJ2-1, with TRBD2 identical over 12 bases. This CDR3 has 16 residues. The trim removed 1 base at V and 6 bases at J, leaving 4 bases unmatched. Germline V gene sequence: CDR1 SGHTA, CDR2 FQGNSA. CDR3 protein: CASSLVPSGGANEQFF. CDR3 in DNA: TGTGCCAGCAGCTTAGTCCCTAGCGGGGGGGCCAATGAGCAGTTCTTC.

The chain recombines TRBV5-1 with TRBJ2-6, with D perhaps TRBD2 (5 bases). Trimming stripped 6 bases from V and 2 bases from J, with 12 bases between. This CDR3 is built from 15 residues. Germline-derived CDR1 and CDR2 are SGHRS and YFSETQ. CDR3 region: CASTLDGAGANVLTF. CDR3 coding DNA: TGCGCCAGCACGTTGGACGGGGCTGGGGCCAACGTCCTGACTTTC.

The rearrangement joins TRBV7-2 to TRBJ2-5, with TRBD1 as a possible D gene (6 bases). Trimming stripped 5 bases from V and 1 base from J, with 17 bases between. CDR1 and CDR2 from the germline V gene are SGHTA and FQGNSA. The CDR3 extends over 16 amino acids. CDR3 amino acids: CASSPPGALGQETQYF. CDR3 nucleotide sequence: TGTGCCAGCAGCCCCCCAGGGGCCCTCGGCCAAGAGACCCAGTACTTC.

The rearrangement links TRBV9 to TRBJ2-1, with 11 bases identical to TRBD2. This CDR3 region has 14 residues. Trimming at V came to 3 bases and at J to 6 bases, leaving 2 bases not matched to a gene. Per germline, CDR1 SGDLS and CDR2 YYNGEE. CDR3 in amino acids: CASSELAGVNEQFF. CDR3 nucleotide sequence: TGTGCCAGCAGCGAACTAGCGGGGGTCAATGAGCAGTTCTTC.

The gene calls are TRBV7-2 and TRBJ1-2, with TRBD1 as a possible D gene (5 bases). The CDR3 runs 16 residues. Trimming took 2 bases from V and 4 from J, leaving 17 bases between them. Germline-derived CDR1 and CDR2 are SGHTA and FQGNSA. The chain's CDR3 is CASSLLGTWRAYGYTF. The CDR3 coding sequence is TGTGCCAGCAGCTTACTAGGGACTTGGCGGGCCTATGGCTACACCTTC.

Of note for this clone: One junction end does not reproduce the germline sequence, and a read error may be involved. This chain joins TRBV12-3 or TRBV12-4 and TRBJ1-2, with 7 bases matching TRBD1. The CDR3 loop spans 11 amino acids. For the CDR3, the DNA is TGTGCCAGCAGTCTCGCGTGGGACAGCCACTTC. Residues: CASSLAWDSHF.

The J gene is TRBJ1-2, the V gene TRBV14; D gene uncertain. This CDR3 has 14 residues. Per the germline V gene, CDR1 is SGHDN and CDR2 is FVKESK. The V and J ends lost 0 bases and 13 bases respectively, with 18 bases between them. DNA for the CDR3: TGTGCCAGCAGCCAAGAACCCCCCCCCGGAGGACTCACCTTC. Translation: CASSQEPPPGGLTF.

CDR3 in amino acids: CASSLLDRENEQLFF. The CDR3 DNA follows: TGCGCCAGCAGCCTACTGGACAGGGAGAATGAGCAACTGTTTTTT. The V and J genes are TRBV5-1 and TRBJ1-4, with 8 bases matching TRBD1. Trimming at V came to 4 bases and at J to 12 bases, leaving 14 bases not matched to a gene. The V gene's germline CDR1 is SGHRS and CDR2 YFSETQ. The CDR3 runs 15 residues.

V is TRBV9 and J is TRBJ1-4; D gene ambiguous. V lost 3 bases and J lost 0, with 9 bases in between. From germline, CDR1 is SGDLS and CDR2 YYNGEE. The CDR3 is 15 residues long. The CDR3 spells CASSGTVATNEKLFF. CDR3 nucleotide sequence: TGTGCCAGCAGCGGTACAGTTGCAACTAATGAAAAACTGTTTTTT.

The V call is TRBV15, the J call TRBJ1-1; TRBD1 matches at 9 bases. V was clipped by 5 bases and J by 5 bases; unmatched bases: 9. This CDR3 is 15 amino acids long. Germline V gene lookup returns CDR1 LNHNV and CDR2 YYDKDF (reference sequence). This CDR3 reads CATSFIQGANTEAFF. The CDR3 DNA reads as TGTGCCACCAGCTTTATACAGGGGGCGAATACTGAAGCTTTCTTT.